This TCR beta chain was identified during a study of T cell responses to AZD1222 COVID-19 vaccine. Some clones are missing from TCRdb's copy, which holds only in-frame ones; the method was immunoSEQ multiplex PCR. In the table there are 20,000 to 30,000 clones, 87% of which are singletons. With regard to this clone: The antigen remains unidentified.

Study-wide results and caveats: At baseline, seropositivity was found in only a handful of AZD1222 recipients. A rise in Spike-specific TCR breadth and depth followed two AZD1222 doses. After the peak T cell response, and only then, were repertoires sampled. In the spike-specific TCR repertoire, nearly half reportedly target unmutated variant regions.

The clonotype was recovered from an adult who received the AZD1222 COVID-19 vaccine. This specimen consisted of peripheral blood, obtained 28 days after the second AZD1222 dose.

The CDR3 loop reads CASFLGNTIYF. CDR3 sequence (DNA): TGCGCCAGCTTTCTAGGAAACACCATATATTTT. This chain links TRBV10-2 with TRBJ1-3, with D uncertain. V was pared by 8 bases and J by 4 bases, with 6 bases between. CDR1 and CDR2 from the germline V gene are WSHSY and SAAADI. The CDR3 is made up of 11 amino acids.